The source of this TCR beta chain is a study of metastatic and nonmetastatic thyroid tumors (dated by TCRdb to 2018 to 2021). Some background on the complete study: Repertoires from peripheral blood and from tumor or nodule tissue samples of malignant and benign thyroid patients were compared. The study at large found these results: In both blood and tumor samples, TCR beta diversity was reported to be significantly higher in malignant tumors than in benign nodules.

The CDR3 has 16 amino acids, counting the end cysteine and phenylalanine. Only CDR3 DNA is held: 48 bases, read in frame from base 1. The germline V gene specifies MDHEN as CDR1 and SYDVKM as CDR2. Trimming at the junction amounts to 7 bases on V and 2 bases on J, and the germline ends lie 19 bases apart. The library was produced with PCR. Sequenced using an Illumina HiSeq 4000. The TCR beta-chain CDR3 region of each patient was profiled by high-throughput sequencing. The paper's processing steps were these. The researchers built a classifier to tell apart papillary thyroid cancer patients with distant metastasis, based on CDR3 differences among clinicopathological groups. The Shannon index was used to measure repertoire diversity, and the Morisita-Horn index was used to measure how similar tumor and blood repertoires were. Using fastp trimming at Q25 and MiXCR clonotype assembly, TCRdb reanalyzed the public sequencing data and kept in-frame beta chains. TCRdb, rather than the study authors, made the V and J calls. For this sample there are 8,000 to 9,500 clones; approximately 33% appear just once. The top ten constitute 15% to 20% of the sample.

The table lists this clone with a few counts. Its antigen is currently not known. No quality values exist for individual bases; no much larger clone is one base distant. Before undergoing thyroid surgery, none of the patients had been given any kind of treatment. Using T-cell receptor beta sequencing, the study looked back at clinical samples from patients collected from about 2012 to 2018. Material: tumor tissue. The TCR was taken from a female donor with papillary thyroid cancer or a benign thyroid nodule (not recorded which). Some clones in this sample may be carry-over from other donors' samples. The sequence is built from TRBV28 and TRBJ2-3; TRBD2 is a weak D gene call, 6 bases matching. The DNA reads TGTGCCAGCACCATAGGTGCGGGATGGTTCACAGATACGCAGTATTTT. Protein translation: CASTIGAGWFTDTQYF.